This TCR beta chain is drawn from a study of cytomegalovirus exposure and HLA in healthy donors. Broader study findings: Reportedly, cytomegalovirus status was diagnosed with high sensitivity and specificity. The authors reported that TCR beta sequences could predict HLA-A and HLA-B alleles. These predictions were accurate for most subjects in the first cohort. Rarity characterized most TCR sequences, yet some public TCRs appeared in many donors.

The PCR had 60 Vbeta and 13 Jbeta primers. The protocol was immunoSEQ multiplex PCR, while the TCRdb copy is restricted to in-frame clones and leaves out a portion. The table records some 120,000 clones, roughly 78% of them present only once. At collection, donors were nominally healthy, but unrecorded immune exposures were probable. Germline V gene lookup returns CDR1 SGHTA and CDR2 FQGTGA. The CDR3 length is 15 residues. V dropped 0 bases and J dropped 5 bases, with 13 bases sitting between them. This clone was seen just once. Its target is unknown. Sequencing was performed on PBMCs. This TCR was recovered from a man in his thirties or forties in good health and CMV-seronegative. The chain recombines TRBV7-3 with TRBJ2-5, with D possibly being TRBD1 (6 bases). As DNA, the CDR3 is TGTGCCAGCAGCTTAACCGGACAGTTAAGGGAGACCCAGTACTTC. Translated: CASSLTGQLRETQYF.